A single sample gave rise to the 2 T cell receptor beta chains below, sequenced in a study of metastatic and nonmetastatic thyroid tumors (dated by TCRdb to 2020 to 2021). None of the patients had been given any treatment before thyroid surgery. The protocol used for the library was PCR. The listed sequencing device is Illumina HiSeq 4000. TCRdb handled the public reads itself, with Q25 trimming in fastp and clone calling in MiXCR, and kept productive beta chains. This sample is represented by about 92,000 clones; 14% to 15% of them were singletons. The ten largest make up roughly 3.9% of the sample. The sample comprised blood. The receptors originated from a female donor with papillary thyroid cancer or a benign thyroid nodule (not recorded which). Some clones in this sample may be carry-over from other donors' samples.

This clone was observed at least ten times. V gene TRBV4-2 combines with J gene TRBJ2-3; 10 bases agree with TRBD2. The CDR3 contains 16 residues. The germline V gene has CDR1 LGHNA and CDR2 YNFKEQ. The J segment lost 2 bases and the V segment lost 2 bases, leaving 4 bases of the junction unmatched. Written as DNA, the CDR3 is TGTGCCAGCAGCCAACACCTAGCGGGGGACACAGATACGCAGTATTTT. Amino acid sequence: CASSQHLAGDTDTQYF.

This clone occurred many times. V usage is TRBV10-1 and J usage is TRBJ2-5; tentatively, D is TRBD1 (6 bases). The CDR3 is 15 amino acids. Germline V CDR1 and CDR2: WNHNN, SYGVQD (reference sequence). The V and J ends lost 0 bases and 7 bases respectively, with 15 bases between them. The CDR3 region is CASSESKAGEGTQYF. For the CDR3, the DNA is TGCGCCAGCAGTGAGTCGAAGGCAGGGGAAGGGACCCAGTACTTC.